This T cell receptor beta chain was sequenced during a study of cytomegalovirus exposure and HLA in healthy donors. Points from the study as a whole: Association of some 18,000 TCR beta sequences with HLA alleles was found at 0.05 false discovery rate in a later analysis. Some segments of the V type, notably TRBV6-2 and TRBV6-3, were excluded as indistinguishable.

The PCR used 60 Vbeta and 13 Jbeta primers. TCRdb's table, derived via immunoSEQ multiplex PCR, lists solely in-frame clones and lacks some. Here the sample spans roughly 170,000 clones, 65% to 85% being singletons. This clone was seen only once. The antigen remains undetermined. Germline values: CDR1 KGHSH, CDR2 LQKENI. The CDR3 has 17 amino acids. V was cut by 8 bases and J by 1 base, with 22 bases left in between. The chain couples TRBV18 to TRBJ2-3, with TRBD1 as a possible D gene (6 bases). This receptor was identified in a woman aged 50 to 60 in good health and CMV-seropositive. Specimen: PBMCs. Here the CDR3 reads CASAKPLRTAGTDTQYF. The CDR3, as DNA: TGTGCCAGCGCAAAGCCACTTCGGACAGCGGGCACAGATACGCAGTATTTT.